This T cell receptor beta chain is drawn from a study of blood T cells in healthy people across ages. The germline V gene has CDR1 SQVTM and CDR2 ANQGSEA. Trimming left V 1 base short and J 10 bases short, with 19 bases between. CDR3 length equals 14 residues. Those donating, healthy Caucasian individuals from Russia, were aged roughly 6 to 100. Primers used in a second PCR of about 7 to 12 cycles were a sample-barcoded 5' primer and a J-beta primer mix. In TCRdb, the 5' RACE reads were re-called with MiXCR into one record per CDR3 protein. The profile covers about 940,000 distinct CDR3 sequences, with around 48% appearing a single time and around an eighth taken by the ten largest.

This TCR was recovered from a man between 25 and 39 years old in good health. The chain is built from TRBV29-1 and TRBJ1-1, with TRBD1 as a possible D gene (5 bases). The sequenced sample was blood. CDR3 DNA sequence: TGCAGCGTTGAAGCGGTTGGCGGAATTGGGGGAGCTTTCTTT. Translating it yields CSVEAVGGIGGAFF.